The T cell receptor (beta chain) under discussion was sequenced for a study of neurological immune-mediated disorders. General study points: The greatest TCR clonal expansion appeared in HTLV-1-associated myelopathy and the smallest, falling below healthy controls, in multiple sclerosis.

Ten or more counts support this clonotype. Its antigen is unknown. Germline V gives CDR1 LGHDT, CDR2 YNNKEL (reference sequence). CDR3 size: 12 residues. Trimming removed 0 bases at V and 2 bases at J, with 2 bases between. For the sorted libraries, 1 million CD4+ or CD8+ T cells were used. TCRdb reprocessed the 5' RACE reads with MiXCR, giving one entry per CDR3 protein. The sample yields over 15,000 distinct CDR3 sequences, roughly a tenth seen once. Sequenced material: CD8+ T cells from blood. The TCR was taken from a woman between 45 and 60 years old in good health. This sequence joins TRBV3-1 and TRBJ2-7; D gene ambiguous. For the CDR3, the DNA is TGTGCCAGCAGCCAAGAGCCCTACGAGCAGTACTTC. Translated, it gives CASSQEPYEQYF.